The following is a T cell receptor beta chain sequence with its context. This table comes from immunoSEQ multiplex PCR, and its TCRdb copy is limited to in-frame clones, with some not included. The table has fewer than 65,000 clones, just under 85% seen once. These data come from a study of blood T cell repertoires in COVID-19. The CDR3 extends over 16 amino acids. CDR1 is SGHRS and CDR2 is YFSETQ in the germline V gene. Trimming took off 0 bases at V and 2 bases at J, with 13 bases between the two ends. This sequence originates from a man aged 55 to 69 with acute or convalescent COVID-19. Sequenced material: peripheral blood. J is TRBJ2-3 and V is TRBV5-1; D uncertain. The CDR3 sequence: CASSLDPYGSTDTQYF. Written as DNA, the CDR3 is TGCGCCAGCAGCTTGGACCCGTACGGGTCCACAGATACGCAGTATTTT.